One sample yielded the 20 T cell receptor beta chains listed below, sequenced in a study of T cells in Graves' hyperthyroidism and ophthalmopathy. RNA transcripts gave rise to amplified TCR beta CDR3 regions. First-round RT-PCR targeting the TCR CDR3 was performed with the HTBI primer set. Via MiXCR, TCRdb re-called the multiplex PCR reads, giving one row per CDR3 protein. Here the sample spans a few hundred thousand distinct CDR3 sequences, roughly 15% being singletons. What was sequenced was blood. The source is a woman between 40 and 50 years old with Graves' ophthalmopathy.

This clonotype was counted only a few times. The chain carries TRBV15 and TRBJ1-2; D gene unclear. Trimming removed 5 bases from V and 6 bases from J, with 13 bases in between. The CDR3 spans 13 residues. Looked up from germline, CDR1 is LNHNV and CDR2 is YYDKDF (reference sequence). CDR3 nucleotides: TGTGCCACCAGCTCCGACCCGGTGGATGGCTACACCTTC. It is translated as CATSSDPVDGYTF.

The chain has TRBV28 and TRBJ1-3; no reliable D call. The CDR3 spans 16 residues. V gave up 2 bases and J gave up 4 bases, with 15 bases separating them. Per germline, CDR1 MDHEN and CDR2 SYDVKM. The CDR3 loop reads CASSLPENQGGNTIYF. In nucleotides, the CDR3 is TGTGCCAGCAGTTTACCGGAGAACCAAGGGGGAAACACCATATATTTT.

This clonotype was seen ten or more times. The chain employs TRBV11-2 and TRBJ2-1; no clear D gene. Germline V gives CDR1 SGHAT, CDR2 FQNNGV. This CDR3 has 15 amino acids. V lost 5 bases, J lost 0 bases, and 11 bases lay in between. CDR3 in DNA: TGTGCCAGCAGCCATTCTTCTAACTCCTACAATGAGCAGTTCTTC. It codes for CASSHSSNSYNEQFF.

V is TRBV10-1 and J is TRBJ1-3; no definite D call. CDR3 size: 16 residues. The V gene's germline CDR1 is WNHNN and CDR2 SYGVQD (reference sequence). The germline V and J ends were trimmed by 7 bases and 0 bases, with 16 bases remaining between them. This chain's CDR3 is CASKRAETDSGNTIYF. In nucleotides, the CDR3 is TGCGCCAGCAAGAGGGCGGAAACAGACTCTGGAAACACCATATATTTT.

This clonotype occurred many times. CDR3 sequence: CASRNTRETQYF. Written as DNA, the CDR3 is TGTGCCAGCAGGAACACTCGGGAGACCCAGTACTTC. The chain couples TRBV6-1 to TRBJ2-5; D is uncertain. The CDR3 has 12 residues. V dropped 6 bases and J dropped 5 bases, with 10 bases sitting between them. Per germline, CDR1 MNHNS and CDR2 SASEGT.

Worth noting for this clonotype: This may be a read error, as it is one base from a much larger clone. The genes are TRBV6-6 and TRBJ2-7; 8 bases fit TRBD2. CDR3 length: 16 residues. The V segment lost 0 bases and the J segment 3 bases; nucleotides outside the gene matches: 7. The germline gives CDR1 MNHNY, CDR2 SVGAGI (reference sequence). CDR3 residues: CASSYSIDSGIYEQYF. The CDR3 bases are TGTGCCAGCAGTTACTCGATTGATAGCGGGATCTACGAGCAGTACTTC.

CDR3 DNA sequence: TGCGCCAGCAGCGGCAGCTTCGGGGGCCCGAACACTGAAGCTTTCTTT. Protein sequence: CASSGSFGGPNTEAFF. This sequence joins TRBV5-1 and TRBJ1-1, with D perhaps matching TRBD1 (6 bases). This CDR3 contains 16 residues. V lost 4 bases to trimming and J lost 1 base, with 17 bases between them. Germline-derived CDR1 and CDR2 are SGHRS and YFSETQ.

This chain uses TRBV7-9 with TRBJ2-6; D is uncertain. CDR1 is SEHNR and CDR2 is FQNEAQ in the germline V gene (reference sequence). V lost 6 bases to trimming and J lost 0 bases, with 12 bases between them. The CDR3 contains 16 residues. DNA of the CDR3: TGTGCCAGCAGTCCCGGACCGATCTCTGGGGCCAACGTCCTGACTTTC. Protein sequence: CASSPGPISGANVLTF.

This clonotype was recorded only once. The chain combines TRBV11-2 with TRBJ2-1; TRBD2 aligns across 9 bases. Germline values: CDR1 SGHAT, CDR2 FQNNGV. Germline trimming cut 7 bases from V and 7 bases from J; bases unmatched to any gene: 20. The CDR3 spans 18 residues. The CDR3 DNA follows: TGTGCCAGCACCCTAAAGGCGGCCCGGCGGGAGGGCCGGAATGAGCAGTTCTTC. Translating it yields CASTLKAARREGRNEQFF.

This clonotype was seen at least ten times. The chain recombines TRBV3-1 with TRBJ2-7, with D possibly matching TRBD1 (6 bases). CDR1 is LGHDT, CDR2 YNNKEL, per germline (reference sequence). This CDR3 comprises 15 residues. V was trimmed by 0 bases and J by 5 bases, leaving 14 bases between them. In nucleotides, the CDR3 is TGTGCCAGCAGCCAAGATATCAGGGGTTGGGACGAGCAGTACTTC. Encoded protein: CASSQDIRGWDEQYF.

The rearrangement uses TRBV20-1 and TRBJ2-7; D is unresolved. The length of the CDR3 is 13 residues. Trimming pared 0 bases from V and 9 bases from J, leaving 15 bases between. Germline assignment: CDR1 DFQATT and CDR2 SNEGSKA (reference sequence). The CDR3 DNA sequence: TGCAGTGCTAGAGATCCCCTAACTCCCGGGCAGTACTTC. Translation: CSARDPLTPGQYF.

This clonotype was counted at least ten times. The CDR3 sequence: CASIARPSSGANVLTF. DNA for the CDR3: TGTGCCAGCATTGCCAGGCCCAGCTCTGGGGCCAACGTCCTGACTTTC. V usage is TRBV6-2 or TRBV6-3 and J usage is TRBJ2-6; D is uncertain. V lost 7 bases to trimming and J lost 0 bases, with 13 bases between them. The CDR3 extends over 16 amino acids. CDR1 MNHEY and CDR2 SVGEGT come from the germline V gene.

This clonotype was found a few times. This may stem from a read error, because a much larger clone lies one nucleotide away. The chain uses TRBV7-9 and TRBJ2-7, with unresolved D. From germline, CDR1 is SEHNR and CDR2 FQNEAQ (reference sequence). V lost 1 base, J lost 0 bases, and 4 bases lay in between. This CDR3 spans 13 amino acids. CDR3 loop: CASSLDFSYEQYF. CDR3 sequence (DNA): TGTGCCAGCAGCTTAGATTTCTCCTACGAGCAGTACTTC.

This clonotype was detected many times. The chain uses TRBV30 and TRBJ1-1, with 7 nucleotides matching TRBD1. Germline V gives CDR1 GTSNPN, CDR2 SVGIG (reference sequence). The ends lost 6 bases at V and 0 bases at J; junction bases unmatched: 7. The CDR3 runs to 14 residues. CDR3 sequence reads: CACVTGDLNTEAFF. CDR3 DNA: TGTGCCTGCGTCACAGGGGACTTGAACACTGAAGCTTTCTTT.

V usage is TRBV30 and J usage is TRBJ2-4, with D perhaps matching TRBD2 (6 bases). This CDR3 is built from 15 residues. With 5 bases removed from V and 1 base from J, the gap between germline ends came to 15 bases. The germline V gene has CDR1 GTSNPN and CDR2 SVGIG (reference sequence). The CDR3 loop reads CAWGETRSAKNIQYF. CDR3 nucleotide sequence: TGTGCCTGGGGAGAGACTAGGTCCGCCAAAAACATTCAGTACTTC.

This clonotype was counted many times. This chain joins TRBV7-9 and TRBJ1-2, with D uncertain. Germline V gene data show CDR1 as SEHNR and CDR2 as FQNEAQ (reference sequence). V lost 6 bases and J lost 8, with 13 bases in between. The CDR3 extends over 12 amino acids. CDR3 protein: CASRSSERGYTF. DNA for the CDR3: TGTGCCAGCAGATCCTCCGAGCGGGGCTACACCTTC.

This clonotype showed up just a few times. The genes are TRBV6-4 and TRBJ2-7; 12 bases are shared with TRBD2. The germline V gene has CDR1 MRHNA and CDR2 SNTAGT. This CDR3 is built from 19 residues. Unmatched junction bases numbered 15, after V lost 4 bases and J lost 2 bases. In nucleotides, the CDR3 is TGTGCCAGCAGTGGGGAGGGGGGACTAGCGGGCCCCGAGACCTACGAGCAGTACTTC. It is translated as CASSGEGGLAGPETYEQYF.

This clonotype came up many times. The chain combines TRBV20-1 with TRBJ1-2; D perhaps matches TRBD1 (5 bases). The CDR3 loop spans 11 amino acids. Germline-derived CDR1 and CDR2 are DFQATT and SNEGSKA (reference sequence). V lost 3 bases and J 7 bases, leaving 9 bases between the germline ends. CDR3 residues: CSASRGSGYTF. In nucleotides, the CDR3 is TGCAGTGCTAGTCGGGGGTCTGGCTACACCTTC.

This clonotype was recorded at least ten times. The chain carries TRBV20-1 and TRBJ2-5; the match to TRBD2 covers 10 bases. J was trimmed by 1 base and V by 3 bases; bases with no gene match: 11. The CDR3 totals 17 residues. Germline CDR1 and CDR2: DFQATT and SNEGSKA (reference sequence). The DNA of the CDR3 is TGCAGTGCTAGCGGGCTAGCGGGAGCCTTTCTCCAAGAGACCCAGTACTTC. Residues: CSASGLAGAFLQETQYF.

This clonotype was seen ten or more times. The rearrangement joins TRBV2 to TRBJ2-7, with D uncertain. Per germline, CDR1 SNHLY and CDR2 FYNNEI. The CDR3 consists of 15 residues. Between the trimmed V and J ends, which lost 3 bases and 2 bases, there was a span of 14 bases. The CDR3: CASSDVGPSAYEQYF. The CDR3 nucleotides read TGTGCCAGCAGTGACGTGGGCCCCTCCGCCTACGAGCAGTACTTC.